Given below is one TCR beta chain in context. TCRdb called the 5' RACE reads again in MiXCR, with one record for every CDR3 protein. The table lists around 200,000 distinct CDR3 sequences, roughly 16% of them singletons, with 2% to 2.5% in the top ten. The source of the sample is a study of T-cell memory formation after mild COVID-19. Looked up from germline, CDR1 is SGHVS and CDR2 is FQNEAQ. V shed 6 bases and J 10 bases; nucleotides not matched to a gene: 8. CDR3 length: 13 amino acids. The chain carries TRBV7-8 and TRBJ2-1, with 8 positions matching TRBD1. The receptor's source is an adult woman who had mild COVID-19 (a few samples of this study predate the infection). Cell type and time point are not known. The sample taken for sequencing was PBMCs or a T cell subset sorted from them (not recorded which). CDR3 DNA sequence: TGTGCCAGCAGACGACAGGGGAGTGGGGAGCAGTTCTTC. Its protein is CASRRQGSGEQFF. Full variable domain (rest looked up from reference TRBV7-8 and TRBJ2-1): GAGVSQSPRYKVAKRGQDVALRCDPISGHVSLFWYQQALGQGPEFLTYFQNEAQLDKSGLPSDRFFAERPEGSVSTLKIQRTQQEDSAVYLCASRRQGSGEQFFGPGTRLTVL.